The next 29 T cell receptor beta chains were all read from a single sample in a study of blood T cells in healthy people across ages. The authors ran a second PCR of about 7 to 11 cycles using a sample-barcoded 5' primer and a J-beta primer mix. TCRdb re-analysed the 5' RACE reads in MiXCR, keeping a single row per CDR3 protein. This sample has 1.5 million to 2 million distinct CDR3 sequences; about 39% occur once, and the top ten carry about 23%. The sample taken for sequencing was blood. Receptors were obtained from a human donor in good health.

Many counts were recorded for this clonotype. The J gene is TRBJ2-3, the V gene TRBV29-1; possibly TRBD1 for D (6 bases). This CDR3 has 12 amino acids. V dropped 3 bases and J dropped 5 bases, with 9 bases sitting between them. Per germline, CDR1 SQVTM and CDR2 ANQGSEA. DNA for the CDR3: TGCAGCGTTGACGCAGGGGTAGATACGCAGTATTTT. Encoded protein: CSVDAGVDTQYF.

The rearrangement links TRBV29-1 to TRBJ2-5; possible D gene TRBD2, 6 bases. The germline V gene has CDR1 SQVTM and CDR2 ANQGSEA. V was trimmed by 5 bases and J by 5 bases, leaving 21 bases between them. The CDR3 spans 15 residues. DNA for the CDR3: TGCAGCGTTCCGAGGGACTTTGGGACGCGGGAGACCCAGTACTTC. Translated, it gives CSVPRDFGTRETQYF.

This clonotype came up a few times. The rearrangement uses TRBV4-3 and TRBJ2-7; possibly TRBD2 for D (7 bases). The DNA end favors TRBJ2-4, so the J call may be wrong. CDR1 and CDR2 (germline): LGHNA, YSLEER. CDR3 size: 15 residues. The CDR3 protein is CASSRMRGGDNIQYF. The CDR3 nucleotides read TGCGCCAGCAGCCGAATGAGGGGGGGCGACAACATTCAGTACTTC.

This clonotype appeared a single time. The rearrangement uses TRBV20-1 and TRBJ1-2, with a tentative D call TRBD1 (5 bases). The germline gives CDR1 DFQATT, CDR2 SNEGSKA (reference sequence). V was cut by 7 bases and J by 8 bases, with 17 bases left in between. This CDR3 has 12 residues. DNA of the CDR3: TGCAGTGGGGGGGAACCTGGTGGGGGCTACACCTTC. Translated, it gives CSGGEPGGGYTF.

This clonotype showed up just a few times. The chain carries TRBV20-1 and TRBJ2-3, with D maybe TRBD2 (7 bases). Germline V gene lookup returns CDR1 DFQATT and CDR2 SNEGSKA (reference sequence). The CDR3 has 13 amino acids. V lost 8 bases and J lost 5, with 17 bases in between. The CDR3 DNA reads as TGCAGTCCCGGTGGGGGGGCAAGAGATACGCAGTATTTT. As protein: CSPGGGARDTQYF.

The CDR3 DNA sequence: TGTGCCAGCATCTACGGACTAGCGGGCCGCACAGATACGCAGTATTTT. As protein: CASIYGLAGRTDTQYF. This chain links TRBV12-3 or TRBV12-4 with TRBJ2-3; TRBD2 matches at 11 bases. The V segment lost 7 bases and the J segment 1 base; nucleotides outside the gene matches: 7. The CDR3 is made up of 16 amino acids.

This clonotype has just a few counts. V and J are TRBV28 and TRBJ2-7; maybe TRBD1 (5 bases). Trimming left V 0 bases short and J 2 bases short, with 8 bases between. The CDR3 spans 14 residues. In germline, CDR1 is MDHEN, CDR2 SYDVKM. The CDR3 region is CASSLWDTPYEQYF. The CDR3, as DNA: TGTGCCAGCAGTTTATGGGACACCCCCTACGAGCAGTACTTC.

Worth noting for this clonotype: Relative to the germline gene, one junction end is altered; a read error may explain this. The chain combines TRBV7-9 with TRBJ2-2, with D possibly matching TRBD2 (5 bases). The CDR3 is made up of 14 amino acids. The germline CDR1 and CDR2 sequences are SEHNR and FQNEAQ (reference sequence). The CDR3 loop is CASSYSSNTGERFF. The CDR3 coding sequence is TGTGCCAGCAGCTACAGTAGTAACACCGGGGAGCGGTTTTTT.

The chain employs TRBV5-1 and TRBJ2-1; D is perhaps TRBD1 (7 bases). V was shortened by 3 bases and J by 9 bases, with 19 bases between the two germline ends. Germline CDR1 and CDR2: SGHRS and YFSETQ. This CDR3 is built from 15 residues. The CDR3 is CASSWTVAGGGEQFF. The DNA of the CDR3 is TGCGCCAGCAGCTGGACAGTGGCAGGGGGAGGTGAGCAGTTCTTC.

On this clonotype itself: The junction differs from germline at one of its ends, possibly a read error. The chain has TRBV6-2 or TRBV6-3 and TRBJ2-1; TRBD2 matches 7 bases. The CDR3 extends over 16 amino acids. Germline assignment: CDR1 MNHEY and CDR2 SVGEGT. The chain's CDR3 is CASNPYGGLTYDEQFF. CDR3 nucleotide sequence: TGTGCCAGCAACCCTTACGGGGGACTAACCTACGATGAGCAGTTCTTC.

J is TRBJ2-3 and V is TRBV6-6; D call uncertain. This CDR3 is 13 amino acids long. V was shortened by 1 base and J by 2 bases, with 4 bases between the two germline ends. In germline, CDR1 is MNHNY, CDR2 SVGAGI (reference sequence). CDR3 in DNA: TGTGCCAGCAGTTACTTCAACACAGATACGCAGTATTTT. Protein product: CASSYFNTDTQYF.

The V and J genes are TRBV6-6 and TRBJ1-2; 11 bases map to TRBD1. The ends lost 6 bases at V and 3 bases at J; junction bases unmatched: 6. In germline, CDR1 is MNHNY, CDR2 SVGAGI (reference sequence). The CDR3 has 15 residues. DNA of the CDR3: TGTGCCAGCAGCGGTAGGACAGGGGGCGACTATGGCTACACCTTC. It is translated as CASSGRTGGDYGYTF.

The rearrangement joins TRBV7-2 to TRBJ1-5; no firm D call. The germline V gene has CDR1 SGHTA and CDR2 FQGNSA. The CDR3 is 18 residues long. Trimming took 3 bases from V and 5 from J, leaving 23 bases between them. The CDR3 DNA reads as TGTGCCAGCAGCTTGTTTTGGCCTGGGGAGACCGTTGATCAGCCCCAGCATTTT. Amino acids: CASSLFWPGETVDQPQHF.

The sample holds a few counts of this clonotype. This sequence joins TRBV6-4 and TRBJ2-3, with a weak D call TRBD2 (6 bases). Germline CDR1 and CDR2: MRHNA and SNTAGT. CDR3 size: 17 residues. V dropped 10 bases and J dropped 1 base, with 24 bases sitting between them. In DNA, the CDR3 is TGTGCCAACCCCTGGGGCGCGGGGATCGGCGGCACAGATACGCAGTATTTT. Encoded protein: CANPWGAGIGGTDTQYF.

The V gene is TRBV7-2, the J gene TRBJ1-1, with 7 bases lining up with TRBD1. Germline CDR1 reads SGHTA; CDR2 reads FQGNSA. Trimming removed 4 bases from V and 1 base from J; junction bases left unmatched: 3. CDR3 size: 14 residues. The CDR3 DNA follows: TGTGCCAGCAGCTCCGGACAGGAGAACACTGAAGCTTTCTTT. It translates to CASSSGQENTEAFF.

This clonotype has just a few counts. The CDR3: CASSYGGPGEQYF. CDR3 coding DNA: TGTGCCAGCAGTTACGGCGGGCCGGGCGAGCAGTACTTC. The chain combines TRBV6-6 with TRBJ2-5, with D possibly being TRBD2 (5 bases). The DNA end is more similar to TRBJ2-7, so the J call may be wrong. CDR3 length: 13 amino acids. Germline V lookup: CDR1 MNHNY, CDR2 SVGAGI (reference sequence).

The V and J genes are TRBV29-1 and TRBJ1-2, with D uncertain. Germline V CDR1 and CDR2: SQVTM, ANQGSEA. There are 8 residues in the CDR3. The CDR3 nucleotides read TGCCAGGATGGTGGCTACACCTTC. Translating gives CQDGGYTF.

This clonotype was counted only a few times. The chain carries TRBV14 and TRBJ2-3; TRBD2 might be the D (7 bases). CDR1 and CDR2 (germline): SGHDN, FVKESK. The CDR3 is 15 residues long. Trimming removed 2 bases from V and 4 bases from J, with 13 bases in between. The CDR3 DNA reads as TGTGCCAGCAGCCAACCTGGGGGGGCATCAGATACGCAGTATTTT. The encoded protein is CASSQPGGASDTQYF.

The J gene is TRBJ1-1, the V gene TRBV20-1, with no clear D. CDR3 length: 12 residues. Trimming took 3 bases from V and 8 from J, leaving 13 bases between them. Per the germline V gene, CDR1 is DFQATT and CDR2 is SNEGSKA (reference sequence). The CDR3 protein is CSASFGRKEAFF. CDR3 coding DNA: TGCAGTGCTAGCTTTGGACGGAAAGAAGCTTTCTTT.

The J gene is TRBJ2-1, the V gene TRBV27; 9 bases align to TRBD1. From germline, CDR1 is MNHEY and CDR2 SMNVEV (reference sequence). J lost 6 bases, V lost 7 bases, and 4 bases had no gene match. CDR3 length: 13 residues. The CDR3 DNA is TGTGCCAGCACCAAGACAGGGGGCAATGAGCAGTTCTTC. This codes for CASTKTGGNEQFF.

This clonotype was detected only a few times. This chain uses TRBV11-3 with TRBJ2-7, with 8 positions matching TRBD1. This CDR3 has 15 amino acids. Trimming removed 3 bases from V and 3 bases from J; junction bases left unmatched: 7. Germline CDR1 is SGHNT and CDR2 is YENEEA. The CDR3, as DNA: TGTGCCAGCAGCTTCCCCGGACAGGGCCTCTACGAGCAGTACTTC. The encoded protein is CASSFPGQGLYEQYF. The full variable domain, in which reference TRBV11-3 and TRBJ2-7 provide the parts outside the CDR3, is EAGVVQSPRYKIIEKKQPVAFWCNPISGHNTLYWYLQNLGQGPELLIRYENEEAVDDSQLPKDRFSAERLKGVDSTLKIQPAELGDSAVYLCASSFPGQGLYEQYFGPGTRLTVT.

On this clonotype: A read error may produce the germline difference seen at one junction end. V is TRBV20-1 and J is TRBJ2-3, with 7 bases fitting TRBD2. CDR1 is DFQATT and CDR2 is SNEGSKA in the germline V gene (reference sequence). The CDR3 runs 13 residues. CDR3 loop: CSAETSMTDTRYF. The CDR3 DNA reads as TGCAGTGCTGAGACTAGCATGACAGATACGCGGTATTTT.

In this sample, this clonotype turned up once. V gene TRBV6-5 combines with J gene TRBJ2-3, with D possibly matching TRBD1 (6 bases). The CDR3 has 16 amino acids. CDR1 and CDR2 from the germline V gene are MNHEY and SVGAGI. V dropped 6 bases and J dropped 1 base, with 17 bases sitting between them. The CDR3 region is CASRKQGARGTDTQYF. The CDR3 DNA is TGTGCCAGCAGAAAACAGGGAGCTAGGGGCACAGATACGCAGTATTTT.

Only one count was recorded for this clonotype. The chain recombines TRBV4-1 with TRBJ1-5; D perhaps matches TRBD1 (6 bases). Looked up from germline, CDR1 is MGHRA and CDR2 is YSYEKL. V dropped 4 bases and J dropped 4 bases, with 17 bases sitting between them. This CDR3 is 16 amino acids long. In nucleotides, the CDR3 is TGCGCCAGCAGCCCCTATTACAGGGAAGGTAATCAGCCCCAGCATTTT. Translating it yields CASSPYYREGNQPQHF.

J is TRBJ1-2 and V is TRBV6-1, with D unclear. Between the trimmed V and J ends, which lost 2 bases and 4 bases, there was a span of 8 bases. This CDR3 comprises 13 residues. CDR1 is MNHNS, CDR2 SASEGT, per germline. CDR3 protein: CASSEHHSYGYTF. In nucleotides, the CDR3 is TGTGCCAGCAGTGAACATCACAGCTATGGCTACACCTTC.

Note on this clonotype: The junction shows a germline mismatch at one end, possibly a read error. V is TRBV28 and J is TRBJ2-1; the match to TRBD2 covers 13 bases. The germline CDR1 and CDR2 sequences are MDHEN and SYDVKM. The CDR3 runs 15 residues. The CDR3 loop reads CASSPGTSGAYEQFF. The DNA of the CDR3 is TGTGCCAGCAGTCCCGGGACTAGCGGGGCTTATGAACAGTTCTTC.

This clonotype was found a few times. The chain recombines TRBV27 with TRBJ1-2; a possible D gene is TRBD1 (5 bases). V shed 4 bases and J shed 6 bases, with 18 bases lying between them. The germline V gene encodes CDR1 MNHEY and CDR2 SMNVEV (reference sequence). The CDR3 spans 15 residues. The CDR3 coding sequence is TGTGCCAGCAGTTCGCGCCGCGGACGGGGCGATGGCTACACCTTC. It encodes CASSSRRGRGDGYTF.

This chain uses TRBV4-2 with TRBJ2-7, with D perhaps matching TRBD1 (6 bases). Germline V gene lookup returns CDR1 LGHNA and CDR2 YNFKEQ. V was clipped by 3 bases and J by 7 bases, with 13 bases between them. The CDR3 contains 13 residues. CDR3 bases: TGTGCCAGCAGCCAGCCACAGGGTTGGGAGCAGTACTTC. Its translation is CASSQPQGWEQYF.

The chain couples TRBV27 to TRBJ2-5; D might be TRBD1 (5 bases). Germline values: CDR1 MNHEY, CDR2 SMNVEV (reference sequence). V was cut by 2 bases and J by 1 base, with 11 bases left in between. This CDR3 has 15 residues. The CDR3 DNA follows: TGTGCCAGCAGTTTAGGAGCAACAGGCCAAGAGACCCAGTACTTC. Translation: CASSLGATGQETQYF.